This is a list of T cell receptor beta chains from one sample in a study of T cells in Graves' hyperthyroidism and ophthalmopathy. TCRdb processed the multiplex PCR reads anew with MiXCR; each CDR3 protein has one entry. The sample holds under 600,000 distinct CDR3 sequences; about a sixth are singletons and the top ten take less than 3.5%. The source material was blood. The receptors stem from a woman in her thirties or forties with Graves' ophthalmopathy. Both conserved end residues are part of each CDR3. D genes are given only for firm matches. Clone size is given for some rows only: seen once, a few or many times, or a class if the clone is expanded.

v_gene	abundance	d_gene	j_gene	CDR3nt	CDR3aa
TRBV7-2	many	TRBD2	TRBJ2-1	TGTGCCAGCAGCTTCAAGCGGGGCTACAATGAGCAGTTCTTC	CASSFKRGYNEQFF
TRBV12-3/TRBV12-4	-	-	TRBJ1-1	TGTGCCAGCAGTTTATTATCAGCCGGGGGCACTGAAGCTTTCTTT	CASSLLSAGGTEAFF
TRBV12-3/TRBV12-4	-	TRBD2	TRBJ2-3	TGTGCCAGCAGTTACTCACTAGCGGGCCGGGATACGCAGTATTTT	CASSYSLAGRDTQYF
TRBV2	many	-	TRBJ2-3	TGTGCCAGCTCGGGCCTTAGGGGAGCGACTAGGACAGATACGCAGTATTTT	CASSGLRGATRTDTQYF
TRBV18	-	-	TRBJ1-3	TGTGCCAGCTCACCATCAGGGACTGCTGGAAACACCATATATTTT	CASSPSGTAGNTIYF
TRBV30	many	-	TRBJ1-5	TGTGCCTGGAGTTTAGGTTTGGGGAATCAGCCCCAGCATTTT	CAWSLGLGNQPQHF
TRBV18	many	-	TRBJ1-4	TGTGCCAGCTCACAGGCGCAGGGTTCTAATGAAAAACTGTTTTTT	CASSQAQGSNEKLFF
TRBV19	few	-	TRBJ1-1	TGTGCCAGTAGCCCCGAGGGGCGGACTGAAGCTTTCTTT	CASSPEGRTEAFF
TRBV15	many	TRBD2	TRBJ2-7	TGTGCCACCAGCAGAGATCTTGGGCTAGCGGACGAGCAGTACTTC	CATSRDLGLADEQYF
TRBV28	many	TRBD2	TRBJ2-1	TGTGCCAGCAGTTTATGGCTAGCGGGGAGCTCCTACAATGAGCAGTTCTTC	CASSLWLAGSSYNEQFF
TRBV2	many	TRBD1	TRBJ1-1	TGTGCCAGCACCGAAACGGGACAGGGTTTGAACACTGAAGCTTTCTTT	CASTETGQGLNTEAFF
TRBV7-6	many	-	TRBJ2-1	TGTGCCAGCAGCTTAGGGCTCGGTCGTGAGCAGTTCTTC	CASSLGLGREQFF
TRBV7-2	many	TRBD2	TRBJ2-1	TGTGCCAGCAGCTTAGTGGGAGGGGCGGTGAACAATGAGCAGTTCTTC	CASSLVGGAVNNEQFF
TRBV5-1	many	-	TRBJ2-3	TGCGCCAGCAACCTCGGGACCGGTAGTGGCACAGATACGCAGTATTTT	CASNLGTGSGTDTQYF
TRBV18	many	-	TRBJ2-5	TGTGCCAGCTCACCACAGAAACAAGAGACCCAGTACTTC	CASSPQKQETQYF
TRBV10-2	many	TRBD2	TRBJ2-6	TGCGCCAGCACCATCGGGGGGTGGTTATCTGGGGCCAACGTCCTGACTTTC	CASTIGGWLSGANVLTF
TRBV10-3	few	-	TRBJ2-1	TGTGCCATCAGTGAGGGGGGAAATGAGCAGTTCTTC	CAISEGGNEQFF
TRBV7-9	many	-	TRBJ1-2	TGTGCCAGCAGCCCGGCGGGGGTGGGCTATGGCTACACCTTC	CASSPAGVGYGYTF
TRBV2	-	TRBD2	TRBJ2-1	TGTGCCAGCAGTCGGGGACTAGCGGGGGCCCTCTCCTACAATGAGCAGTTCTTC	CASSRGLAGALSYNEQFF
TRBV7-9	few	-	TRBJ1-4	TGTGCCAGCAGACCTAGGGGCAGCACTAATGAAAAACTGTTTTTT	CASRPRGSTNEKLFF
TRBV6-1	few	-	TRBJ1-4	TGTGCCAGCAGTCAGGGCGACAGGGAAAAACTGTTTTTT	CASSQGDREKLFF
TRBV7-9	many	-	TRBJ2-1	TGTGCCAGCAGCCAGGGACTGGTGAATGAGCAGTTCTTC	CASSQGLVNEQFF
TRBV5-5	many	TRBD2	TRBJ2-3	TGTGCCAGCAGCATTCTAGCGGGGGAAGATACGCAGTATTTT	CASSILAGEDTQYF
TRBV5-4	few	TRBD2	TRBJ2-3	TGTGCCAGCAGCGTAAAACTAGCGACTAGCACAGATACGCAGTATTTT	CASSVKLATSTDTQYF
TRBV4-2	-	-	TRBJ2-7	TGTGCCAGCAGCCAAGAGCAGGGGCGGCGAGCGGACGCCTACGAGCAGTACTTC	CASSQEQGRRADAYEQYF
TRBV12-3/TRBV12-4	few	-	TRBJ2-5	TGTGCCAGCAGTTTAGGAGCCGGGGGCGCCGAGACCCAGTACTTC	CASSLGAGGAETQYF
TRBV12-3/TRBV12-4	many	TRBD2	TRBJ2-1	TGTGCCAGCAGTTTATGGGGGGGTGGGGACAATGAGCAGTTCTTC	CASSLWGGGDNEQFF
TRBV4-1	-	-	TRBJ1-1	TGCGCCAGCAGCCTTGGACCGGGACAATTAAACACTGAAGCTTTCTTT	CASSLGPGQLNTEAFF
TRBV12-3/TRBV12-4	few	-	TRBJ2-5	TGTGCCAGCAAGTCAAACTGGGAGACCCAGTACTTC	CASKSNWETQYF
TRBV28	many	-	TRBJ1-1	TGTGCGGCAGCGGTTGGGAACACTGAAGCTTTCTTT	CAAAVGNTEAFF
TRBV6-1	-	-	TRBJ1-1	TGTGCCAGCAGGCAGGACAGTGAAGCTTTCTTT	CASRQDSEAFF
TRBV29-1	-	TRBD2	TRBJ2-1	TGCAGCGTTGTCGGTTGGGGACTAGCGGGGAATGAGCAGTTCTTC	CSVVGWGLAGNEQFF
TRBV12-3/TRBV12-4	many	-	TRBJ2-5	TGTGCCAGCAGTCAGGAACAGGGAGTGGAGACCCAGTACTTC	CASSQEQGVETQYF
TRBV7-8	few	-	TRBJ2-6	TGTGCCAGCAGCTTAACCGGGCTGGATTTCTCTGGGGCCAACGTCCTGACTTTC	CASSLTGLDFSGANVLTF
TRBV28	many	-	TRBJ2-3	TGTGCCAGCAGTTTATCCGGGGGATCGGGGGATACGCAGTATTTT	CASSLSGGSGDTQYF